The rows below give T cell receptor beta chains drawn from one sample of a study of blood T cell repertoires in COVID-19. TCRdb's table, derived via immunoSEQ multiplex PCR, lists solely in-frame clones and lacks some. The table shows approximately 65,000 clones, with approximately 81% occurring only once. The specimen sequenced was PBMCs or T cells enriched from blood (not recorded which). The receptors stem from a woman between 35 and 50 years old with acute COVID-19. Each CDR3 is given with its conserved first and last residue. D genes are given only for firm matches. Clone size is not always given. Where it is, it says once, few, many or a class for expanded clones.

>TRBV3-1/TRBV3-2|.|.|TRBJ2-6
TGTGCCAGCAGCCCCCACTCTGGGGCCAACGTCCTGACTTTC
CASSPHSGANVLTF
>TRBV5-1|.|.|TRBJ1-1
TGCGCCAGCAGTTTTGAAGCTAACACTGAAGCTTTCTTT
CASSFEANTEAFF
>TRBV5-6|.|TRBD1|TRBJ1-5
TGTGCCAGCAGACGAACAGGGGGTGAAAATCAGCCCCAGCATTTT
CASRRTGGENQPQHF
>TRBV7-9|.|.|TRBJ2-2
TGTGCCAGCAGCTTACAGGTTACCGGGGAGCTGTTTTTT
CASSLQVTGELFF
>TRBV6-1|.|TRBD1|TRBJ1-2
TGTGCCAGCAGTGAAGCTCCCAGGGGGCCCCCCTTCTATGGCTACACCTTC
CASSEAPRGPPFYGYTF
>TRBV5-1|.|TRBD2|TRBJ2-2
TGCGCCAGCCGGGGGAATTTAGCGGGAGTGAACACCGGGGAGCTGTTTTTT
CASRGNLAGVNTGELFF
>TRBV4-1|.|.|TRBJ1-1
TGCGCCAGCAGCCAAGAATTTTCGGTCAACACTGAAGCTTTCTTT
CASSQEFSVNTEAFF
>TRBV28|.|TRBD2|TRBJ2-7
TGTGCCAGCAGTTTCGGTCTCAGCGGGGGAACTTACGAGCAGTACTTC
CASSFGLSGGTYEQYF
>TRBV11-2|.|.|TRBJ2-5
TGTGCCAGCAGCTTAAATTCGTTCCAACTCCTCCAAGAGACCCAGTACTTC
CASSLNSFQLLQETQYF
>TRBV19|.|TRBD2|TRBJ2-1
TGTGCCACCCTAGCGGGAAGCTCCTACAATGAGCAGTTCTTC
CATLAGSSYNEQFF
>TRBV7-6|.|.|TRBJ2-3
TGTGCCAGCAGCTTAGCGTGGGAGGATACGCAGTATTTT
CASSLAWEDTQYF
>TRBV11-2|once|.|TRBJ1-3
TGTGCCAGCAGCCCTAGCGGACCGGCGCCAGGAAACACCATATATTTT
CASSPSGPAPGNTIYF
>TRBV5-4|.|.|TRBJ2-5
TGTGCCAGCAGCCCCACGACGGGAGATGGAAAGACCCAGTACTTC
CASSPTTGDGKTQYF
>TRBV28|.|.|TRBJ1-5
TGTGCCAGCAGTTTAGCAGTGTATCGGCCCCAGCATTTT
CASSLAVYRPQHF
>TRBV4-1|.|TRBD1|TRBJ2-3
TGCGCCAGCAGCCAACCGACAGGGCGGGCTGGCACAGATACGCAGTATTTT
CASSQPTGRAGTDTQYF
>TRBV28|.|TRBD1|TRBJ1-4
TGTGCCAGCAGTCTCACAGGGGACACTAATGAAAAACTGTTTTTT
CASSLTGDTNEKLFF
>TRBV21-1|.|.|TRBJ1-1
TGTGCCAGCTGCTGCGGAGGGGCCTCCCCTATGAACACTGAAGCTTTCTTT
CASCCGGASPMNTEAFF
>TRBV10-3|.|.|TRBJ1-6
TGTGCCATCAGCGACCCCCGGATAGGAGGTGATTCACCCCTCCACTTT
CAISDPRIGGDSPLHF